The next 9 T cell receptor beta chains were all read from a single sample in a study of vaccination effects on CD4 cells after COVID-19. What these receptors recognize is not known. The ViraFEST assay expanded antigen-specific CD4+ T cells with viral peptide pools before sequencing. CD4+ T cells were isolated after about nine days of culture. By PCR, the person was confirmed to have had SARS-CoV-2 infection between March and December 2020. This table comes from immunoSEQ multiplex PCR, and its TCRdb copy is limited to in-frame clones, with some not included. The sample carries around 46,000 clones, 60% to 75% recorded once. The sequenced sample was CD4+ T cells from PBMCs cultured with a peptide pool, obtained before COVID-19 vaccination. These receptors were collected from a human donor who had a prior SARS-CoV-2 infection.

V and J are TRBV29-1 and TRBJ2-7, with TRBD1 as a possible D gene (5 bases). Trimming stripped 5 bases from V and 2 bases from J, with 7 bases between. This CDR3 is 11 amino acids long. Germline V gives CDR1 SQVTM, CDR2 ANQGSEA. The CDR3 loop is CSVKGAYEQYF. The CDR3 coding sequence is TGCAGCGTTAAAGGGGCCTACGAGCAGTACTTC.

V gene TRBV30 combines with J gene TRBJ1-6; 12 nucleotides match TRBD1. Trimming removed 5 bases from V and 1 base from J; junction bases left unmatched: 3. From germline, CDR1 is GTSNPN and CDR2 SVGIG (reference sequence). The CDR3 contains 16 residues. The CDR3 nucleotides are TGTGCCTGGGGGACAGGGGGCATTTCCTATAATTCACCCCTCCACTTT. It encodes CAWGTGGISYNSPLHF. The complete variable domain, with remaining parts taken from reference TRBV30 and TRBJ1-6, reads SQTIHQWPATLVQPVGSPLSLECTVEGTSNPNLYWYRQAAGRGLQLLFYSVGIGQISSEVPQNLSASRPQDRQFILSSKKLLLSDSGFYLCAWGTGGISYNSPLHFGNGTRLTVT.

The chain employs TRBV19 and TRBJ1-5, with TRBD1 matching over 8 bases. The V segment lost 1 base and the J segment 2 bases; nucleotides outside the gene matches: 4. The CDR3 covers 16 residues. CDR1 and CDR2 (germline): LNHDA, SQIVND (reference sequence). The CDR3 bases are TGTGCCAGTAGTATAGGCCTGGACAGGGGCAATCAGCCCCAGCATTTT. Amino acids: CASSIGLDRGNQPQHF. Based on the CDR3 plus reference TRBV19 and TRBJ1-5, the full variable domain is DGGITQSPKYLFRKEGQNVTLSCEQNLNHDAMYWYRQDPGQGLRLIYYSQIVNDFQKGDIAEGYSVSREKKESFPLTVTSAQKNPTAFYLCASSIGLDRGNQPQHFGDGTRLSIL.

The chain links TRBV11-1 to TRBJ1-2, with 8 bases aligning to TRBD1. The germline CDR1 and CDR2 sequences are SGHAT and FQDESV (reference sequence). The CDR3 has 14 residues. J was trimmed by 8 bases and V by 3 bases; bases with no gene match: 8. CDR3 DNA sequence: TGTGCCAGCAGCTTGTCCTCAGGGGGCGCGGGCTACACCTTC. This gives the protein CASSLSSGGAGYTF.

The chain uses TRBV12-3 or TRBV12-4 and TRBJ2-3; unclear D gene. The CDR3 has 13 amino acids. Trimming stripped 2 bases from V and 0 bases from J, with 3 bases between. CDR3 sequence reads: CASSLQSTDTQYF. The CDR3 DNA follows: TGTGCCAGCAGTTTACAGAGCACAGATACGCAGTATTTT.

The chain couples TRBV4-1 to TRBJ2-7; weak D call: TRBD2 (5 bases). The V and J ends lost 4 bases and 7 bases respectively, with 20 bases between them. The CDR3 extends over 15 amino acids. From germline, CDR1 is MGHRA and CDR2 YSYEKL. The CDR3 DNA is TGCGCCAGCAGCCGACTACATACAGCGCTCCGGGAGCAGTACTTC. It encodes CASSRLHTALREQYF.

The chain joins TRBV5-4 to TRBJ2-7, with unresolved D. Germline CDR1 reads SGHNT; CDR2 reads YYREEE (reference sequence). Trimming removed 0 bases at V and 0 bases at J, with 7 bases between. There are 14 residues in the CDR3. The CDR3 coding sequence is TGTGCCAGCAGCTTGGACTCGTACTCCTACGAGCAGTACTTC. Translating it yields CASSLDSYSYEQYF.

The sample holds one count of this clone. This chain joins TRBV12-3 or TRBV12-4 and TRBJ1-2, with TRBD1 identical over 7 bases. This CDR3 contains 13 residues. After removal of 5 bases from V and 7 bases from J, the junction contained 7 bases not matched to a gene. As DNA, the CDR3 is TGTGCCAGCAGTAATCTCAGGGGGGGTGGCTACACCTTC. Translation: CASSNLRGGGYTF.

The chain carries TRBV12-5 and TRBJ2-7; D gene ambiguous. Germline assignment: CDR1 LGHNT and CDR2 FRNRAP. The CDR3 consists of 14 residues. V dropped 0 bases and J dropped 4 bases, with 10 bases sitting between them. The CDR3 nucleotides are TGTGCTAGTGGTTTGGTATCCCCGAGGTACGAGCAGTACTTC. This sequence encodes CASGLVSPRYEQYF.